This TCR beta chain was sequenced in a study of T cells in localized non-small cell lung cancer. General observations from the study: T cell clonality was highest in uninvolved adjacent lung, above tumor. Patients showing higher blood T cell density tended to see longer overall survival.

Per the germline V gene, CDR1 is SQVTM and CDR2 is ANQGSEA. The CDR3 spans 10 residues. Points on this clone: Its target is unknown. A read error may account for a junction end that differs from germline.

This table comes from immunoSEQ multiplex PCR, and its TCRdb copy is limited to in-frame clones, with some not included. The table includes around 78,000 clones, roughly 91% detected once. The chain carries TRBV29-1 and TRBJ1-1; no definite D call. Here the sequenced sample was peripheral blood, taken before any cancer treatment. This TCR came from a woman aged 40 to 75 with stage I squamous cell lung carcinoma. CDR3 amino acids: CSVTDTKAFF. In nucleotides, the CDR3 is TGCAGCGTGACCGACACTAAAGCTTTCTTT.